The clone carrying this TCR beta chain occurred a few times. Its antigen remains unidentified. TCR beta rearrangements were amplified from peripheral blood genomic DNA. Multiplex touch-down PCR with TRB-A/B primers amplified rearranged V-D-J TRB sequences. TCRdb passed the multiplex PCR reads through MiXCR, listing each CDR3 protein once. The table has 7,000 to 8,500 distinct CDR3 sequences, about 29% seen once. The CDR3 has 16 residues. Germline assignment: CDR1 MNHEY and CDR2 SVGEGT. Trimming took 6 bases from V and 2 from J, leaving 20 bases between them. The data are from a study of T cell repertoires in aging, cancer and after chemotherapy. For the study at large: Patients with chronic lymphocytic leukemia were sampled before and after fludarabine- or bendamustine-based chemotherapy. Whole-study results and caveats: Across the chemotherapy interval, each cancer cohort showed higher median generation probability, suggesting thymic rebound. These repertoire data do not allow conclusions about immunological memory after chemotherapy. Age-matched healthy donors had significantly more diverse, less clonal blood TCR repertoires than untreated cancer patients.

This rearrangement joins TRBV6-2 or TRBV6-3 to TRBJ2-7; D could derive from TRBD1 or TRBD2 (5 bases each). Source material: blood. The clonotype originates from a human donor with a blood cancer. CDR3: CASSAYGAAQTYEQYF. CDR3 coding DNA: TGTGCCAGCAGCGCTTACGGGGCAGCTCAGACCTACGAGCAGTACTTC.